These 20 T cell receptor beta chains were sequenced from one sample in a study of blood T cell repertoires in COVID-19. Assay used: immunoSEQ multiplex PCR; TCRdb lists only in-frame clones, some missing. The table lists 250,000 or so clones, approximately 88% of them singletons, with 0.7% to 0.85% in the top ten. The specimen was peripheral blood. Receptor source: a woman in her 30s with acute or convalescent COVID-19.

The rearrangement links TRBV2 to TRBJ2-3, with 9 bases aligning to TRBD1. The CDR3 extends over 15 amino acids. CDR1 SNHLY and CDR2 FYNNEI come from the germline V gene. V dropped 3 bases and J dropped 2; count of bases not matched to a gene: 3. The CDR3 reads CASSDGTGYTDTQYF. CDR3 nucleotide sequence: TGTGCCAGCAGTGACGGGACAGGGTACACAGATACGCAGTATTTT.

This chain's CDR3 is CASSLVSSGSYNEQFF. CDR3 nucleotides: TGCGCCAGCAGCTTGGTCTCTAGCGGATCCTACAATGAGCAGTTCTTC. V gene TRBV5-1 combines with J gene TRBJ2-1; 7 bases map to TRBD2. Per germline, CDR1 SGHRS and CDR2 YFSETQ. With V trimmed by 0 bases and J by 1 base, 4 bases remained unmatched. This CDR3 is 16 amino acids long. The full variable domain, its missing parts supplied by reference TRBV5-1 and TRBJ2-1, is KAGVTQTPRYLIKTRGQQVTLSCSPISGHRSVSWYQQTPGQGLQFLFEYFSETQRNKGNFPGRFSGRQFSNSRSEMNVSTLELGDSALYLCASSLVSSGSYNEQFFGPGTRLTVL.

The chain combines TRBV5-1 with TRBJ2-2; 10 bases line up with TRBD2. Germline V lookup: CDR1 SGHRS, CDR2 YFSETQ. Trimming removed 5 bases from V and 4 bases from J; junction bases left unmatched: 2. The CDR3 is 14 amino acids. The CDR3 sequence: CASSGTSATGELFF. CDR3 in DNA: TGCGCCAGCAGTGGGACTAGCGCCACCGGGGAGCTGTTTTTT.

The chain carries TRBV11-2 and TRBJ2-7; 11 bases fit TRBD2. The CDR3 has 17 amino acids. The germline gives CDR1 SGHAT, CDR2 FQNNGV. Germline trimming cut 7 bases from V and 0 bases from J; bases unmatched to any gene: 11. CDR3 region: CASTSGTSGYFSYEQYF. The DNA of the CDR3 is TGTGCCAGCACCTCCGGGACTAGCGGATACTTCTCCTACGAGCAGTACTTC.

The CDR3 sequence: CASSIVRQTNYGYTF. CDR3 nucleotides: TGTGCCAGTAGTATAGTTCGCCAGACTAACTATGGCTACACCTTC. V is TRBV19 and J is TRBJ1-2, with D uncertain. CDR3 length: 15 amino acids. Trimming removed 1 base at V and 0 bases at J, with 9 bases between. Germline loops: CDR1 LNHDA, CDR2 SQIVND (reference sequence). The entire variable domain, with the rest obtained from reference TRBV19 and TRBJ1-2, is as follows: DGGITQSPKYLFRKEGQNVTLSCEQNLNHDAMYWYRQDPGQGLRLIYYSQIVNDFQKGDIAEGYSVSREKKESFPLTVTSAQKNPTAFYLCASSIVRQTNYGYTFGSGTRLTVV.

This chain uses TRBV27 with TRBJ2-7; TRBD2 aligns across 9 bases. CDR1 and CDR2 from the germline V gene are MNHEY and SMNVEV (reference sequence). The CDR3 is 17 residues long. Losses at the gene ends were 4 bases for V and 3 bases for J; bases not matched to a gene: 13. The CDR3 sequence: CASSSLTSGSSNYEQYF. CDR3 bases: TGTGCCAGCAGTTCCTTGACTAGCGGCTCGTCCAACTACGAGCAGTACTTC.

The chain couples TRBV21-1 to TRBJ2-2; the table names TRBD2, a call not compared with the DNA. TRBV21-1 is annotated as a pseudogene. The CDR3 runs 15 residues. CDR3 nucleotides: TGTGCCAGCAGCAAAACTAGCGGAGACACCGGGGAGCTGTTTTTT. It yields the protein CASSKTSGDTGELFF.

The rearrangement links TRBV2 to TRBJ1-1; a possible D gene is TRBD1 (6 bases). The germline gives CDR1 SNHLY, CDR2 FYNNEI. Trimming cost V 5 bases and J 8 bases, with 9 bases left between them. The CDR3 runs to 11 residues. This CDR3 reads CASSRTEEAFF. Written as DNA, the CDR3 is TGTGCCAGCAGTCGGACAGAGGAAGCTTTCTTT.

This clone has a single count. The genes are TRBV12-5 and TRBJ2-1; 7 bases are shared with TRBD1. The CDR3 totals 14 residues. CDR1 and CDR2 from the germline V gene are LGHNT and FRNRAP. V dropped 2 bases and J dropped 9; count of bases not matched to a gene: 7. The CDR3 nucleotides are TGTGCTAGTGGTTTGAAAGGGCCAGGGGGTGAGCAGTTCTTC. Its protein product is CASGLKGPGGEQFF. The full variable domain, in which reference TRBV12-5 and TRBJ2-1 provide the parts outside the CDR3, is DARVTQTPRHKVTEMGQEVTMRCQPILGHNTVFWYRQTMMQGLELLAYFRNRAPLDDSGMPKDRFSAEMPDATLATLKIQPSEPRDSAVYFCASGLKGPGGEQFFGPGTRLTVL.

V gene TRBV6-6 combines with J gene TRBJ2-4; D remains unclear. V was shortened by 9 bases and J by 9 bases, with 15 bases between the two germline ends. CDR3 length: 12 residues. The germline gives CDR1 MNHNY, CDR2 SVGAGI (reference sequence). CDR3 protein: CASGNSASIQYF. The CDR3 DNA is TGTGCCAGTGGAAACTCAGCGAGCATTCAGTACTTC.

The chain has TRBV10-3 and TRBJ2-1, with 11 nucleotides matching TRBD2. CDR1 is ENHRY, CDR2 SYGVKD, per germline. V trimming: 3 bases; J trimming: 5 bases; junction bases outside the gene matches: 9. This CDR3 has 17 residues. The CDR3 DNA is TGTGCCATCAGTGACTTACCCGGGACTAGCGGAGACAATGAGCAGTTCTTC. This codes for CAISDLPGTSGDNEQFF.

The V and J genes are TRBV6-2 or TRBV6-3 and TRBJ2-6; D not resolved. The germline V gene encodes CDR1 MNHEY and CDR2 SVGEGT. This CDR3 is built from 16 residues. Trimming left V 0 bases short and J 0 bases short, with 6 bases between. CDR3 in DNA: TGTGCCAGCAGTTACTCGATCGGCTCTGGGGCCAACGTCCTGACTTTC. This encodes CASSYSIGSGANVLTF.

This clone is a singleton in its sample. CDR3 in DNA: TGTGCCAGTACTCAACTAGCGGGACGGGGCGAGACCCAGTACTTC. It encodes CASTQLAGRGETQYF. The V gene is TRBV19, the J gene TRBJ2-5; 10 positions match TRBD2. Trimming cost V 7 bases and J 5 bases; bases outside gene matches: 10. CDR1 and CDR2 from the germline V gene are LNHDA and SQIVND (reference sequence). The CDR3 contains 15 residues. The full variable domain, in which reference TRBV19 and TRBJ2-5 provide the parts outside the CDR3, is DGGITQSPKYLFRKEGQNVTLSCEQNLNHDAMYWYRQDPGQGLRLIYYSQIVNDFQKGDIAEGYSVSREKKESFPLTVTSAQKNPTAFYLCASTQLAGRGETQYFGPGTRLLVL.

This clone appeared once. This chain joins TRBV7-2 and TRBJ2-7; 9 positions agree with TRBD2. J lost 1 base, V lost 4 bases, and 5 bases had no gene match. The V gene's germline CDR1 is SGHTA and CDR2 FQGNSA. This CDR3 comprises 15 residues. The CDR3 DNA reads as TGTGCCAGCAGCTACCCGGGACTAGCTTCCTACGAGCAGTACTTC. It encodes CASSYPGLASYEQYF. Complete variable domain (other parts from reference TRBV7-2 and TRBJ2-7): GAGVSQSPSNKVTEKGKDVELRCDPISGHTALYWYRQSLGQGLEFLIYFQGNSAPDKSGLPSDRFSAERTGGSVSTLTIQRTQQEDSAVYLCASSYPGLASYEQYFGPGTRLTVT.

The chain's CDR3 is CASSQNDRNINQPQHF. The CDR3 coding sequence is TGCGCCAGCAGTCAGAACGACAGGAATATTAATCAGCCCCAGCATTTT. The chain has TRBV4-1 and TRBJ1-5; D perhaps matches TRBD1 (6 bases). The CDR3 sequence is 16 residues long. Germline values: CDR1 MGHRA, CDR2 YSYEKL. The V end lost 6 bases, the J end lost 4 bases, and 19 bases lay between the germline ends.

The chain has TRBV19 and TRBJ2-2, with 13 nucleotides matching TRBD2. CDR3 length equals 16 residues. Germline CDR1 LNHDA, CDR2 SQIVND (reference sequence). J gave up 4 bases and V 6 bases, and 5 bases lay outside the gene matches. The CDR3 protein is CASRGTSGVFTGELFF. The CDR3 DNA follows: TGTGCCAGTAGGGGGACTAGCGGGGTGTTCACCGGGGAGCTGTTTTTT.

The chain carries TRBV24-1 and TRBJ2-5, with D possibly being TRBD2 (6 bases). V shed 6 bases and J shed 2 bases, with 12 bases lying between them. From germline, CDR1 is KGHDR and CDR2 SFDVKD. The CDR3 covers 14 residues. CDR3 DNA: TGTGCCACCAGTATTACCGGGGGTCAAGAGACCCAGTACTTC. Protein sequence: CATSITGGQETQYF.

The rearrangement links TRBV11-2 to TRBJ2-1; 7 bases align to TRBD2. The CDR3 sequence is 18 residues long. Germline CDR1 and CDR2: SGHAT and FQNNGV. With V trimmed by 5 bases and J by 4 bases, 17 bases remained unmatched. The DNA of the CDR3 is TGTGCCAGCAGCCCAATATTGACCCCCGGGGGGAGTTACAATGAGCAGTTCTTC. It encodes CASSPILTPGGSYNEQFF.

The CDR3 here is CASSLEIMGGPNNEQFF. CDR3 bases: TGTGCCAGCAGCTTAGAGATTATGGGAGGGCCGAATAATGAGCAGTTCTTC. This chain links TRBV7-2 with TRBJ2-1; TRBD2 agrees at 7 bases. V lost 1 base and J lost 7; bases outside the gene matches: 13. The CDR3 loop spans 17 amino acids. The germline CDR1 and CDR2 sequences are SGHTA and FQGNSA.

The count of this clone is one. V is TRBV6-4 and J is TRBJ2-5; TRBD2 aligns across 15 bases. Germline values: CDR1 MRHNA, CDR2 SNTAGT. The CDR3 is made up of 15 amino acids. V lost 5 bases and J lost 4; bases outside the gene matches: 2. The CDR3 is CASSPGLAGGETQYF. The CDR3 DNA follows: TGTGCCAGCAGTCCGGGACTAGCGGGAGGAGAGACCCAGTACTTC.